These 18 T cell receptor beta chains share one sample of origin, sequenced in a study of blood T cells in healthy people across ages. Primers used in a second PCR of roughly 6 to 12 cycles were a sample-barcoded 5' primer and a J-beta primer mix. From the 5' RACE reads, TCRdb called clonotypes with MiXCR, one entry per CDR3 protein. Counted here are 1.5 million or so distinct CDR3 sequences, roughly 40% occurring once; the ten biggest clones make up roughly 7.7%. Sequenced: blood. These receptors were obtained from a woman aged 18 to 35 in good health.

This clonotype was seen a handful of times. This chain joins TRBV11-2 and TRBJ2-7, with 8 bases lining up with TRBD2. Germline loops: CDR1 SGHAT, CDR2 FQNNGV. CDR3 length equals 14 residues. Trimming cost V 4 bases and J 5 bases; bases outside gene matches: 7. The CDR3 bases are TGTGCCAGCAGCTACAGCGGGGGTGCAAACGAGCAGTACTTC. Translated: CASSYSGGANEQYF.

A few counts support this clonotype. The V and J genes are TRBV5-1 and TRBJ1-6, with D perhaps TRBD1 (6 bases). V lost 4 bases, J lost 5 bases, and 13 bases lay in between. The germline CDR1 and CDR2 sequences are SGHRS and YFSETQ. The CDR3 contains 15 residues. In nucleotides, the CDR3 is TGCGCCAGCAGCCCGTCGGACAGAAATAATTCACCCCTCCACTTT. It encodes CASSPSDRNNSPLHF.

The chain has TRBV20-1 and TRBJ1-1, with TRBD1 as a possible D gene (6 bases). There are 15 residues in the CDR3. CDR1 DFQATT and CDR2 SNEGSKA come from the germline V gene (reference sequence). Trimming pared 0 bases from V and 0 bases from J, leaving 11 bases between. DNA for the CDR3: TGCAGTGCTAGAGATCCGAGGGGGATGAACACTGAAGCTTTCTTT. This gives the protein CSARDPRGMNTEAFF.

The genes are TRBV20-1 and TRBJ2-1; 7 nucleotides align to TRBD2. The end of the DNA aligns better with TRBJ2-7, so the J call may be wrong. The CDR3 runs to 15 residues. CDR1 and CDR2 from the germline V gene are DFQATT and SNEGSKA (reference sequence). The CDR3 sequence: CSARVGAGGRGKQYF. The CDR3, as DNA: TGCAGTGCTAGAGTTGGAGCTGGCGGGAGAGGCAAGCAGTACTTC.

V is TRBV5-1 and J is TRBJ2-1; TRBD2 aligns across 12 bases. Germline CDR1 is SGHRS and CDR2 is YFSETQ. CDR3 length: 16 residues. J was trimmed by 5 bases and V by 2 bases; bases with no gene match: 5. CDR3 DNA sequence: TGCGCCAGCAGCTTCCCTAGCGGGAGGGCCGACAATGAGCAGTTCTTC. This translates into CASSFPSGRADNEQFF.

The rearrangement links TRBV7-8 to TRBJ2-1; 11 positions match TRBD2. J was trimmed by 3 bases and V by 7 bases; bases with no gene match: 5. The CDR3 length is 15 residues. Germline CDR1 is SGHVS and CDR2 is FQNEAQ. The CDR3 protein is CASTKTSGGYNEQFF. The DNA of the CDR3 is TGTGCCAGCACCAAAACTAGCGGGGGCTACAATGAGCAGTTCTTC.

The V and J genes are TRBV15 and TRBJ1-1, with 8 nucleotides matching TRBD1. This CDR3 is 15 amino acids long. With 5 bases clipped from V and 9 bases from J, the junction kept 14 bases outside the gene matches. CDR1 is LNHNV, CDR2 YYDKDF, per germline (reference sequence). CDR3 sequence: CATSLHGQGISKAFF. DNA for the CDR3: TGTGCCACCAGCTTACACGGACAGGGTATTTCTAAAGCTTTCTTT.

This chain links TRBV12-3 or TRBV12-4 with TRBJ2-1, with 9 bases that match TRBD2. The CDR3 sequence is 15 residues long. With 6 bases clipped from V and 8 bases from J, the junction kept 11 bases outside the gene matches. The CDR3 loop reads CASRQTSGAPHEQFF. The CDR3 DNA reads TGTGCCAGCAGGCAGACTAGCGGAGCCCCCCATGAGCAGTTCTTC.

To note about this clonotype: The junction and the germline gene differ at one end; a read error may be behind it. V and J are TRBV5-1 and TRBJ2-1; 7 bases are a match to TRBD2. The end of the DNA aligns better with TRBJ2-7, so the J call may be wrong. This CDR3 is built from 13 residues. Germline CDR1 is SGHRS and CDR2 is YFSETQ. The CDR3 region is CASSVGGSCEQYF. The CDR3 DNA reads as TGCGCCAGCAGCGTGGGAGGGTCCTGCGAGCAGTACTTC.

This clonotype was detected only once. At one boundary the junction diverges from the germline segment, which might be a read error. The chain recombines TRBV7-2 with TRBJ2-1; the D gene is possibly TRBD2 (5 bases). The CDR3 sequence is 13 residues long. CDR1 SGHTA and CDR2 FQGNSA come from the germline V gene. CDR3 sequence reads: CVSSLASSNEQFF. The CDR3 DNA is TGTGTCAGCAGCTTAGCGTCTTCCAATGAGCAGTTCTTC.

In regard to this clonotype: This may stem from a read error, because a much larger clone lies one nucleotide away. The chain has TRBV29-1 and TRBJ2-5, with D unresolved. With 7 bases removed from V and 4 bases from J, the gap between germline ends came to 10 bases. The CDR3 is 11 residues long. Per germline, CDR1 SQVTM and CDR2 ANQGSEA. The CDR3 DNA sequence: TGCAGCGCCAAGTTTCGAGAGACCCAGTACTTC. This sequence encodes CSAKFRETQYF.

In this sample, this clonotype turned up a few times. The V and J genes are TRBV5-1 and TRBJ2-3, with TRBD2 identical over 13 bases. Germline V gene lookup returns CDR1 SGHRS and CDR2 YFSETQ. J was trimmed by 6 bases and V by 0 bases; bases with no gene match: 4. The CDR3 contains 16 residues. CDR3 residues: CASSLAGTSGIDTQYF. The CDR3 nucleotides read TGCGCCAGCAGCTTGGCCGGGACTAGCGGGATCGATACGCAGTATTTT.

This clonotype was seen more than once but under ten times. The rearrangement uses TRBV29-1 and TRBJ2-7, with D possibly being TRBD1 or TRBD2 (6 bases each). The CDR3 is made up of 13 amino acids. Deletions cut 6 bases from V and 2 bases from J, with 14 bases between. CDR1 and CDR2 (germline): SQVTM, ANQGSEA. The CDR3 DNA is TGCAGCGTCCAGAGGGGGGTCCCCTACGAGCAGTACTTC. Its protein product is CSVQRGVPYEQYF.

The CDR3 loop reads CAITKDSFTEAFF. As DNA, the CDR3 is TGTGCCATCACCAAGGACAGTTTCACTGAAGCTTTCTTT. The chain recombines TRBV10-3 with TRBJ1-1, with D perhaps matching TRBD1 (6 bases). V shed 7 bases and J shed 4 bases, with 13 bases lying between them. The CDR3 sequence is 13 residues long. Per the germline V gene, CDR1 is ENHRY and CDR2 is SYGVKD.

The chain employs TRBV12-3 or TRBV12-4 and TRBJ1-1; 8 bases line up with TRBD1. CDR3 size: 15 residues. Trimming removed 6 bases from V and 0 bases from J; junction bases left unmatched: 6. The CDR3 sequence is CASSTGQGVNTEAFF. As DNA, the CDR3 is TGTGCCAGCAGCACCGGACAGGGAGTGAACACTGAAGCTTTCTTT.

The chain recombines TRBV9 with TRBJ2-3; the match to TRBD2 covers 7 bases. The CDR3 is 15 amino acids. The germline V gene encodes CDR1 SGDLS and CDR2 YYNGEE. Trimming at V came to 3 bases and at J to 4 bases, leaving 8 bases not matched to a gene. CDR3 in amino acids: CASSEGTTRADTQYF. The DNA of the CDR3 is TGTGCCAGCAGCGAGGGGACTACTCGAGCAGATACGCAGTATTTT.

This chain links TRBV6-1 with TRBJ1-1; TRBD1 aligns across 7 bases. The V segment lost 4 bases and the J segment 1 base; nucleotides outside the gene matches: 3. The CDR3 extends over 14 amino acids. In germline, CDR1 is MNHNS, CDR2 SASEGT. In DNA, the CDR3 is TGTGCCAGCAGTGGGGACAGTTCGAACACTGAAGCTTTCTTT. It encodes CASSGDSSNTEAFF.

This clonotype was seen a handful of times. The chain couples TRBV20-1 to TRBJ1-2; D not resolved. There are 12 residues in the CDR3. The germline CDR1 and CDR2 sequences are DFQATT and SNEGSKA (reference sequence). V shed 4 bases and J shed 4 bases, with 10 bases lying between them. This CDR3 reads CSAKPPGYGYTF. The CDR3 nucleotides are TGCAGTGCTAAGCCCCCGGGCTATGGCTACACCTTC.